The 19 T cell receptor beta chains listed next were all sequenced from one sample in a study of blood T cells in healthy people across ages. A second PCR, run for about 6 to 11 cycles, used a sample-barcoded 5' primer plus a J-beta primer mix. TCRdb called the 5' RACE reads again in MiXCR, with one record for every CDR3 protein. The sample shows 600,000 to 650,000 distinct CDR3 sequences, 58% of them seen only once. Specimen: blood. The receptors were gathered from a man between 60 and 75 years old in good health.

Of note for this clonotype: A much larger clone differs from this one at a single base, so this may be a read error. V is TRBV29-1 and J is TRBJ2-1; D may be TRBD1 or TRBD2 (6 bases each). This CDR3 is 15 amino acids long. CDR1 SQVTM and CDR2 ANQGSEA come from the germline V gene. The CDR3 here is CSVEKGGAGYNERFF. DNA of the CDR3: TGCAGCGTTGAAAAGGGGGGCGCAGGCTACAATGAGCGGTTCTTC.

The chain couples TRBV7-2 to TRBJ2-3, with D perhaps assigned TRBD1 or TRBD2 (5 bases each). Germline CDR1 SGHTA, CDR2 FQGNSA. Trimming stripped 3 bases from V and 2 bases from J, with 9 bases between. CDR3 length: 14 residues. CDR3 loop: CASSFGAATDTQYF. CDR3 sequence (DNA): TGTGCCAGCAGCTTCGGGGCCGCCACAGATACGCAGTATTTT. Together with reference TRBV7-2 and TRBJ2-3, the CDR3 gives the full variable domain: GAGVSQSPSNKVTEKGKDVELRCDPISGHTALYWYRQSLGQGLEFLIYFQGNSAPDKSGLPSDRFSAERTGGSVSTLTIQRTQQEDSAVYLCASSFGAATDTQYFGPGTRLTVL.

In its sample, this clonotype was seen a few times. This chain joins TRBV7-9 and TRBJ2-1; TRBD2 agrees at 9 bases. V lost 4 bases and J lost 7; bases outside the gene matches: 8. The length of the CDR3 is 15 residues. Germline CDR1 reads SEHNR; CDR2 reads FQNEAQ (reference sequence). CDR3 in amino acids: CASSWIAGVGNEQFF. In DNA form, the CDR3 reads TGTGCCAGCAGCTGGATAGCGGGGGTAGGAAATGAGCAGTTCTTC.

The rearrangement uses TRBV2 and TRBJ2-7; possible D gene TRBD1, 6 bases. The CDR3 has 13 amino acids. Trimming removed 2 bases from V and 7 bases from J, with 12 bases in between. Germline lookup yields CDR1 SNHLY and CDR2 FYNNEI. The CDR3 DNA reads TGTGCCAGCAGTGAAAACCCAGGGGTTGAGCAGTACTTC. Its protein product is CASSENPGVEQYF.

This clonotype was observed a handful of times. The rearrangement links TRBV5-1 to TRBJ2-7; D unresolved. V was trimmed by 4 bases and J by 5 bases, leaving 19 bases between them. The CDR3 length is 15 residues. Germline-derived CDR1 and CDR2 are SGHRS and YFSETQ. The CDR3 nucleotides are TGCGCCAGCAGCCCGGACGGGTACTCGGCCCACGAGCAGTACTTC. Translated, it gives CASSPDGYSAHEQYF.

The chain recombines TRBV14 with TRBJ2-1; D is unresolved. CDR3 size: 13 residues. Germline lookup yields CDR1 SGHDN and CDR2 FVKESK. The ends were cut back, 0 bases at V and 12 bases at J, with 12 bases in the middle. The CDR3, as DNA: TGTGCCAGCAGCCAAGATCCCACCGGTGGGCAGTTCTTC. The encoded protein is CASSQDPTGGQFF. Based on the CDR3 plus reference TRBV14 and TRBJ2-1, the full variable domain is EAGVTQFPSHSVIEKGQTVTLRCDPISGHDNLYWYRRVMGKEIKFLLHFVKESKQDESGMPNNRFLAERTGGTYSTLKVQPAELEDSGVYFCASSQDPTGGQFFGPGTRLTVL.

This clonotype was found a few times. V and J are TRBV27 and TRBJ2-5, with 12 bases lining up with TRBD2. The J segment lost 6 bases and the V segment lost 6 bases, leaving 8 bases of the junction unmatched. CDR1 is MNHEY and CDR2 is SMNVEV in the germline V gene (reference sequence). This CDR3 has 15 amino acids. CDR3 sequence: CASRETSGGGKTQYF. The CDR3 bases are TGTGCCAGCAGGGAGACTAGCGGGGGAGGAAAGACCCAGTACTTC.

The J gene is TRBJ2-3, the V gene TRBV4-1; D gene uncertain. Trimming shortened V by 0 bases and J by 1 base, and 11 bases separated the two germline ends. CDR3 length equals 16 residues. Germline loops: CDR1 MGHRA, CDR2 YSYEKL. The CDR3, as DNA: TGCGCCAGCAGCCAAGAACAGACGACGCGCACAGATACGCAGTATTTT. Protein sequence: CASSQEQTTRTDTQYF.

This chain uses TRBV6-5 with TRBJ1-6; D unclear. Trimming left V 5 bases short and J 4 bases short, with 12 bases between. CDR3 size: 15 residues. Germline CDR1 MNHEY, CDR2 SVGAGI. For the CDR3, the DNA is TGTGCCAGCAGTCTATCGACGGAATATAATTCACCCCTCCACTTT. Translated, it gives CASSLSTEYNSPLHF.

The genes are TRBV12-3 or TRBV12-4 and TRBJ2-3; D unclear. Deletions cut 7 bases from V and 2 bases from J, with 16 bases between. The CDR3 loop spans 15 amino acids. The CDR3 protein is CASTFRRRNTDTQYF. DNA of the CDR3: TGTGCCAGCACCTTTCGGAGACGGAACACAGATACGCAGTATTTT.

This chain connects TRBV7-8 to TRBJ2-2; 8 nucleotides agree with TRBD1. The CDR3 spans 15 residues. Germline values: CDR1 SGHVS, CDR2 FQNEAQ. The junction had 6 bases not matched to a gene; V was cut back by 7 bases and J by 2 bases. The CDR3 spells CASTTGQGNTGELFF. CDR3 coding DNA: TGTGCCAGCACGACCGGACAGGGCAACACCGGGGAGCTGTTTTTT.

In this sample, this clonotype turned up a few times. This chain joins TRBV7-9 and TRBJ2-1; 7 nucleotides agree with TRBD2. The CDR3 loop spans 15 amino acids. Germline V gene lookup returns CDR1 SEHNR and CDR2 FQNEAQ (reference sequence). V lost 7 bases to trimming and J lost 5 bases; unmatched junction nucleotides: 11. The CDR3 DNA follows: TGTGCCAGCATCATTACTGGCGGGGGAAACAATGAGCAGTTCTTC. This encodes CASIITGGGNNEQFF.

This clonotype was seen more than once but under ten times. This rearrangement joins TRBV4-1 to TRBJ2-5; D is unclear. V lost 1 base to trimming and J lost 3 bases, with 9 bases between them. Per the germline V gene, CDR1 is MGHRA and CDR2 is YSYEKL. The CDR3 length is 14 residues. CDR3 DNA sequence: TGCGCCAGCAGCCAAGGCGGCCCGAAAGAGACCCAGTACTTC. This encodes CASSQGGPKETQYF.

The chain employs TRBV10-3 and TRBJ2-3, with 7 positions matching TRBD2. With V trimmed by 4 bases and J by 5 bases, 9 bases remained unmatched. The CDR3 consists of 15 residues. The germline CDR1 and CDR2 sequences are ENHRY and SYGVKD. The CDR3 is CAISGREAQGDTQYF. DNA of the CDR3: TGTGCCATCAGTGGCCGGGAGGCCCAGGGAGATACGCAGTATTTT.

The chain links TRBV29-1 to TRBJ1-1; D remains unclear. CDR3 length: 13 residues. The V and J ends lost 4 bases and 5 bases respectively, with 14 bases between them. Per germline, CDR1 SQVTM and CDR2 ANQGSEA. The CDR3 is CSVGEGQRTEAFF. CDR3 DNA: TGCAGCGTTGGAGAAGGTCAAAGAACTGAAGCTTTCTTT.

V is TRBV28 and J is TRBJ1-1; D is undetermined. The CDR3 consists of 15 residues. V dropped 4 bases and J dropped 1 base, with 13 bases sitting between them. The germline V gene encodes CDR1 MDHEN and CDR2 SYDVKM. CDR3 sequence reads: CASSWDLNWNTEAFF. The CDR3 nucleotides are TGTGCCAGCAGTTGGGATCTGAATTGGAACACTGAAGCTTTCTTT.

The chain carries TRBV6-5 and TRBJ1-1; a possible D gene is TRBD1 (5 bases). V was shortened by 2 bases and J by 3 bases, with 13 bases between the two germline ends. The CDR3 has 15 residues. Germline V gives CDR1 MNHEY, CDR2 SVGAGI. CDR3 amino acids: CASSYRTLGDTEAFF. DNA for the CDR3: TGTGCCAGCAGTTACCGGACACTGGGGGACACTGAAGCTTTCTTT.

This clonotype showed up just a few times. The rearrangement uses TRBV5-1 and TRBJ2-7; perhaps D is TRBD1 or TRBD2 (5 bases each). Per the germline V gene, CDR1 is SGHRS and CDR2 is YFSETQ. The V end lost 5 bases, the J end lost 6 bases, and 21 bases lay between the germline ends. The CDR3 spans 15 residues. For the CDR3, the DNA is TGCGCCAGCAGTCCCACGCGTGGGGGATCGGGCGAGCAGTACTTC. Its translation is CASSPTRGGSGEQYF.

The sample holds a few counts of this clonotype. The CDR3 bases are TGCGCCAGCAGGGCGGGAGGAACTAATGAAAAACTGTTTTTT. Translation: CASRAGGTNEKLFF. The V gene is TRBV4-1, the J gene TRBJ1-4; D is unresolved. The CDR3 is 14 amino acids. Per germline, CDR1 MGHRA and CDR2 YSYEKL. The V end lost 6 bases, the J end lost 1 base, and 9 bases lay between the germline ends.